This T cell receptor (beta chain) is from a study of T cell clonotyping in hematopoietic cell transplantation. Whole-study findings and limits: Few recipient clonotypes overlapped donors; over 97% were de novo at given depth. Broader posttransplant TCR repertoire diversity was predicted by graft donor and pretransplant recipient Inverse Simpson Index values. Without cell sorting, CD4 versus CD8 contributions remain unresolved.

Assay: immunoSEQ multiplex PCR; the TCRdb copy retains only in-frame clones and omits some. The sample contains thousands of clones, 60% to 80% of which appear only once. On this clone: Antigen unknown.

This CDR3 has 15 amino acids. V gave up 6 bases and J gave up 0 bases, with 12 bases separating them. Germline V gene data show CDR1 as MNHEY and CDR2 as SVGAGI. The starting material was PBMCs, obtained 180 days after allogeneic stem cell transplant. This clonotype was sampled from a male patient aged 40 to 55 who had an allogeneic stem cell transplant from a related donor, so the T cells may come from the graft donor. Some clones in this sample may be carry-over from other donors' samples. This chain links TRBV6-5 with TRBJ1-3, with a possible D match to TRBD1 (6 bases). CDR3 DNA sequence: TGTGCCAGCAGCTTACAGGGCAACTCTGGAAACACCATATATTTT. Protein: CASSLQGNSGNTIYF.